This passage covers 18 T cell receptor beta chains from one sample sequenced in a study of T cells in Graves' hyperthyroidism and ophthalmopathy. TCR beta CDR3 sequences were amplified from RNA transcripts. With the HTBI primer set, the TCR CDR3 went through a first round of RT-PCR. TCRdb used MiXCR to reprocess the multiplex PCR reads, holding one entry per CDR3 protein. This sample yields under 300,000 distinct CDR3 sequences, of which around 22% are seen a single time; around two thirds belongs to the top ten. Specimen: blood. The source of these receptors is a man aged 30 to 45 with Graves' ophthalmopathy.

At least ten counts were recorded for this clonotype. This rearrangement joins TRBV11-3 to TRBJ2-1, with TRBD2 identical over 7 bases. This CDR3 spans 14 amino acids. V lost 1 base to trimming and J lost 8 bases; unmatched junction nucleotides: 5. The germline gives CDR1 SGHNT, CDR2 YENEEA. The CDR3 DNA sequence: TGTGCCAGCAGCTTAGTTGCGGGAGAGTATGAGCAGTTCTTC. Protein product: CASSLVAGEYEQFF.

The chain links TRBV27 to TRBJ2-7, with D perhaps matching TRBD2 (6 bases). The V end was cut by 3 bases, the J end by 3 bases, with 12 bases between. Germline CDR1 and CDR2: MNHEY and SMNVEV (reference sequence). The CDR3 sequence is 14 residues long. The CDR3 DNA reads TGTGCCAGCAGTTTCGGCGGGATGGACTACGAGCAGTACTTC. Residues: CASSFGGMDYEQYF.

CDR3 residues: CASSPRHYNSPLHF. Written as DNA, the CDR3 is TGTGCCAGCTCTCCGAGACATTATAATTCACCCCTCCACTTT. The chain combines TRBV18 with TRBJ1-6; the D is unclear. The CDR3 runs to 14 residues. V lost 6 bases and J 4 bases, leaving 10 bases between the germline ends. The germline CDR1 and CDR2 sequences are KGHSH and LQKENI.

This clonotype was recorded at least ten times. The chain carries TRBV28 and TRBJ1-2; maybe TRBD1 (5 bases). With 4 bases removed from V and 4 bases from J, the gap between germline ends came to 10 bases. This CDR3 has 13 residues. Germline CDR1 and CDR2: MDHEN and SYDVKM. CDR3 in DNA: TGTGCCAGCAGTTCCGGGGACCGCTATGGCTACACCTTC. This encodes CASSSGDRYGYTF.

The chain employs TRBV11-3 and TRBJ2-5; no firm D call. The CDR3 contains 14 residues. V dropped 5 bases and J dropped 7 bases, with 17 bases sitting between them. Germline V lookup: CDR1 SGHNT, CDR2 YENEEA. CDR3 coding DNA: TGTGCCAGCAGCCAAGATTTTAGGGATGTGACCCAGTACTTC. This encodes CASSQDFRDVTQYF.

This clonotype was counted only a few times. V is TRBV2 and J is TRBJ2-1; TRBD2 agrees at 8 bases. This CDR3 comprises 13 residues. Trimming removed 4 bases from V and 6 bases from J; junction bases left unmatched: 2. From germline, CDR1 is SNHLY and CDR2 FYNNEI. CDR3 residues: CASSGRGGNEQFF. Here the CDR3 DNA reads TGTGCCAGCAGTGGACGGGGGGGCAATGAGCAGTTCTTC.

The CDR3 sequence: CASSVRGANYGYTF. The CDR3 DNA reads as TGTGCCAGCAGCGTCCGGGGGGCCAACTATGGCTACACCTTC. The rearrangement joins TRBV5-8 to TRBJ1-2; a weak D match, TRBD1 (6 bases). The germline CDR1 and CDR2 sequences are SGHTS and YDEGEE. There are 14 residues in the CDR3. Trimming removed 4 bases at V and 2 bases at J, with 12 bases between.

This clonotype has ten or more counts. The chain joins TRBV11-3 to TRBJ2-1; possibly TRBD2 for D (6 bases). The CDR3 has 13 residues. Germline CDR1 and CDR2: SGHNT and YENEEA. V was shortened by 3 bases and J by 7 bases, with 10 bases between the two germline ends. CDR3 bases: TGTGCCAGCAGCTTGGGGGAGGTTAATGAGCAGTTCTTC. This codes for CASSLGEVNEQFF.

This clonotype was observed a few times. The chain uses TRBV11-2 and TRBJ2-2; maybe TRBD2 (6 bases). The CDR3 sequence is 13 residues long. Germline V gene lookup returns CDR1 SGHAT and CDR2 FQNNGV. V was shortened by 3 bases and J by 5 bases, with 7 bases between the two germline ends. The CDR3 DNA reads as TGTGCCAGCAGCTTCCGGGAGACCGGGGAGCTGTTTTTT. This sequence encodes CASSFRETGELFF.

This clonotype was seen more than once but under ten times. This rearrangement joins TRBV6-1 to TRBJ2-7; 11 bases align to TRBD2. The CDR3 runs 16 residues. Losses at the gene ends were 5 bases for V and 2 bases for J; bases not matched to a gene: 8. Germline V gene sequence: CDR1 MNHNS, CDR2 SASEGT. The CDR3 loop reads CASSIPGLAEAYEQYF. In DNA, the CDR3 is TGTGCCAGCAGTATCCCGGGACTAGCGGAGGCCTACGAGCAGTACTTC.

The chain uses TRBV24-1 and TRBJ1-2, with 7 bases identical to TRBD1. After removal of 9 bases from V and 0 bases from J, the junction contained 6 bases not matched to a gene. This CDR3 is 14 amino acids long. Germline V gene lookup returns CDR1 KGHDR and CDR2 SFDVKD. This CDR3 is CATSVGQSNYGYTF. In DNA, the CDR3 is TGTGCCACCTCGGTGGGACAGTCTAACTATGGCTACACCTTC.

The table lists this clonotype with many counts. The V call is TRBV20-1, the J call TRBJ2-1, with TRBD2 matching over 8 bases. Unmatched junction bases numbered 4, after V lost 2 bases and J lost 4 bases. The germline V gene encodes CDR1 DFQATT and CDR2 SNEGSKA (reference sequence). The CDR3 contains 14 residues. The CDR3 reads CSARWSGSYNEQFF. In DNA, the CDR3 is TGCAGTGCTAGATGGAGCGGGAGTTACAATGAGCAGTTCTTC.

This chain links TRBV29-1 with TRBJ2-3, with D unclear. V lost 8 bases, J lost 1 base, and 16 bases lay in between. Germline CDR1 and CDR2: SQVTM and ANQGSEA. The CDR3 contains 14 residues. The CDR3 loop is CSFSPVPGTDTQYF. CDR3 coding DNA: TGCAGCTTTTCCCCAGTTCCAGGCACAGATACGCAGTATTTT.

This clonotype was seen only a few times. V and J are TRBV18 and TRBJ1-2; no definite D call. V lost 1 base, J lost 7 bases, and 25 bases lay in between. Germline-derived CDR1 and CDR2 are KGHSH and LQKENI. The CDR3 extends over 18 amino acids. The chain's CDR3 is CASSPLRGGTFGIGGYTF. CDR3 sequence (DNA): TGTGCCAGCTCACCACTTCGGGGAGGAACTTTCGGTATCGGTGGCTACACCTTC.

This clonotype showed up just a few times. The chain joins TRBV3-1 to TRBJ2-3; 7 bases agree with TRBD1. Germline CDR1 is LGHDT and CDR2 is YNNKEL (reference sequence). CDR3 length equals 15 residues. The V and J ends lost 1 base and 1 base, in that order; junction bases with no gene match: 2. CDR3 in amino acids: CASSQVGTGTDTQYF. In nucleotides, the CDR3 is TGTGCCAGCAGCCAAGTGGGGACAGGCACAGATACGCAGTATTTT.

CDR3 in amino acids: CASSQTENSYEQYF. Written as DNA, the CDR3 is TGCGCCAGCAGCCAAACAGAGAACTCCTACGAGCAGTACTTC. This chain uses TRBV4-1 with TRBJ2-7; D is undetermined. The CDR3 totals 14 residues. Germline loops: CDR1 MGHRA, CDR2 YSYEKL. V dropped 2 bases and J dropped 0 bases, with 8 bases sitting between them.

The sample holds a few counts of this clonotype. V is TRBV9 and J is TRBJ2-3; 7 bases line up with TRBD1. The CDR3 is 15 residues long. The ends lost 5 bases at V and 1 base at J; junction bases unmatched: 7. Germline-derived CDR1 and CDR2 are SGDLS and YYNGEE. Written as DNA, the CDR3 is TGTGCCAGCAGTGACGACAGGGCCCGCACAGATACGCAGTATTTT. This gives the protein CASSDDRARTDTQYF. Full variable domain (remainder filled in from reference TRBV9 and TRBJ2-3): DSGVTQTPKHLITATGQRVTLRCSPRSGDLSVYWYQQSLDQGLQFLIQYYNGEERAKGNILERFSAQQFPDLHSELNLSSLELGDSALYFCASSDDRARTDTQYFGPGTRLTVL.

Points on this clonotype: An end of the junction differs from the germline gene, which may be a read error. The chain employs TRBV6-2 or TRBV6-3 and TRBJ2-1; D is unresolved. CDR3 size: 14 residues. Germline values: CDR1 MNHEY, CDR2 SVGEGT. CDR3 DNA: TGTGCCAGTAAATTTTCGAGCTCCTACAATGAACAGTTCTTC. This sequence encodes CASKFSSSYNEQFF.